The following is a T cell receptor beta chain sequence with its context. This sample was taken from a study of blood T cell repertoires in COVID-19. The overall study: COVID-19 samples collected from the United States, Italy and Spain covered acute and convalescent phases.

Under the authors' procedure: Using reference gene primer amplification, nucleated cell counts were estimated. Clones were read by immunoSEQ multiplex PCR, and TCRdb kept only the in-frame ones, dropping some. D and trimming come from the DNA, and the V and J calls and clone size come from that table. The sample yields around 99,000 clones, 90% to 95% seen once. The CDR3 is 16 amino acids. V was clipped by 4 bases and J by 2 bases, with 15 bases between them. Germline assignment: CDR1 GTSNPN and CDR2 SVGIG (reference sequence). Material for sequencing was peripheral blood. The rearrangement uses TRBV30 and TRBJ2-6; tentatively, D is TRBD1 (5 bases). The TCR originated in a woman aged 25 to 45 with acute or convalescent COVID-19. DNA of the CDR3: TGTGCCTGGACCCGCGACAGTATAGCTGGGGCCAACGTCCTGACTTTC. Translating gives CAWTRDSIAGANVLTF.